The 32 T cell receptor beta chains listed next were all sequenced from one sample in a study of early T cells in non-severe SARS-CoV-2 infection. MiXCR was run by TCRdb on the 5' RACE reads, yielding one entry per CDR3 protein. The top ten clones hold about 5.3% of a sample with 30,000 to 35,000 distinct CDR3 sequences, under 6% of them seen once. Source material: whole blood. These receptors all stem from an adult who was a healthcare worker with PCR-confirmed SARS-CoV-2 infection or an uninfected control (not recorded which).

This clonotype was picked up many times. The rearrangement links TRBV6-1 to TRBJ2-1; tentatively, D is TRBD1 (5 bases). CDR1 MNHNS and CDR2 SASEGT come from the germline V gene. Trimming removed 3 bases at V and 6 bases at J, with 12 bases between. CDR3 size: 14 residues. CDR3 coding DNA: TGTGCCAGCAGTGAGCGTGGACATAGCAATGAGCAGTTCTTC. This translates into CASSERGHSNEQFF.

This clonotype was detected many times. J is TRBJ1-6 and V is TRBV10-3; no firm D call. The CDR3 is 15 amino acids. The germline V gene has CDR1 ENHRY and CDR2 SYGVKD. V gave up 2 bases and J gave up 8 bases, with 13 bases separating them. The CDR3 region is CAISEAGRTHSPLHF. CDR3 coding DNA: TGTGCCATCAGTGAGGCGGGCAGGACCCATTCACCCCTCCACTTT.

This clonotype has ten or more counts. The genes are TRBV28 and TRBJ2-7; D possibly corresponds to TRBD1 (6 bases). The CDR3 covers 14 residues. Germline V gene lookup returns CDR1 MDHEN and CDR2 SYDVKM. Trimming removed 2 bases at V and 3 bases at J, with 11 bases between. The CDR3: CASSLIGQYYEQYF. The CDR3 DNA sequence: TGTGCCAGCAGTTTAATAGGACAGTACTACGAGCAGTACTTC. The entire variable domain, with the rest obtained from reference TRBV28 and TRBJ2-7, is as follows: DVKVTQSSRYLVKRTGEKVFLECVQDMDHENMFWYRQDPGLGLRLIYFSYDVKMKEKGDIPEGYSVSREKKERFSLILESASTNQTSMYLCASSLIGQYYEQYFGPGTRLTVT.

At least ten counts were recorded for this clonotype. V usage is TRBV12-3 or TRBV12-4 and J usage is TRBJ2-1, with D unclear. The CDR3 spans 13 residues. V lost 6 bases, J lost 5 bases, and 11 bases lay in between. DNA of the CDR3: TGTGCCAGCAGGCCGAAATTACACAATGAGCAGTTCTTC. It translates to CASRPKLHNEQFF.

This clonotype appeared a few times. CDR3 sequence (DNA): TGCAGCGCCCTAGCCGGGGATGGCTACACCTTC. Amino acids: CSALAGDGYTF. The chain carries TRBV29-1 and TRBJ1-2; D is undetermined. V dropped 7 bases and J dropped 6 bases, with 12 bases sitting between them. CDR3 length: 11 residues. The germline gives CDR1 SQVTM, CDR2 ANQGSEA.

This clonotype was detected only a few times. V is TRBV5-4 and J is TRBJ1-2, with D possibly being TRBD1 (6 bases). Germline loops: CDR1 SGHNT, CDR2 YYREEE (reference sequence). The V and J ends lost 3 bases and 3 bases respectively, with 9 bases between them. There are 13 residues in the CDR3. CDR3 residues: CASSSQGDYGYTF. The CDR3 nucleotides read TGTGCCAGCAGCTCACAGGGAGACTATGGCTACACCTTC.

This clonotype was seen repeatedly, ten times or more. This chain joins TRBV13 and TRBJ2-7, with TRBD1 matching 8 bases. The CDR3 contains 15 residues. The germline V gene has CDR1 PRHDT and CDR2 FYEKMQ (reference sequence). J lost 0 bases, V lost 3 bases, and 4 bases had no gene match. CDR3 in amino acids: CASSLNRGASYEQYV. The CDR3 bases are TGTGCCAGCAGCTTGAACAGGGGGGCCTCCTACGAGCAGTACGTC.

This clonotype came up a few times. The V and J genes are TRBV20-1 and TRBJ2-4; 8 nucleotides line up with TRBD1. This CDR3 region has 19 residues. The germline gives CDR1 DFQATT, CDR2 SNEGSKA (reference sequence). Trimming removed 5 bases from V and 2 bases from J; junction bases left unmatched: 20. The CDR3 reads CSAPLTGVSAGRSKNIQYF. The DNA of the CDR3 is TGCAGTGCTCCCCTGACAGGGGTCTCTGCGGGACGTTCCAAAAACATTCAGTACTTC.

This clonotype occurred a few times. The chain carries TRBV9 and TRBJ2-3, with D unclear. The V gene lost 0 bases and the J gene lost 1 base, with 6 bases spanning the gap. This CDR3 contains 14 residues. Germline V gene data show CDR1 as SGDLS and CDR2 as YYNGEE. Written as DNA, the CDR3 is TGTGCCAGCAGCGTAGCACTCCGCACAGATACGCAGTATTTT. It codes for CASSVALRTDTQYF. The full variable domain, with the rest looked up from reference TRBV9 and TRBJ2-3, is DSGVTQTPKHLITATGQRVTLRCSPRSGDLSVYWYQQSLDQGLQFLIQYYNGEERAKGNILERFSAQQFPDLHSELNLSSLELGDSALYFCASSVALRTDTQYFGPGTRLTVL.

This clonotype was detected many times. The chain is built from TRBV20-1 and TRBJ2-1, with 7 bases that match TRBD2. The CDR3 is made up of 14 amino acids. Germline trimming cut 3 bases from V and 2 bases from J; bases unmatched to any gene: 4. Germline CDR1 and CDR2: DFQATT and SNEGSKA (reference sequence). In DNA, the CDR3 is TGCAGTGCTAGCAAGCGGGGTCCCTACAATGAGCAGTTCTTC. It codes for CSASKRGPYNEQFF.

Only a few counts were recorded for this clonotype. The chain recombines TRBV28 with TRBJ2-7; D might be TRBD1 (6 bases). The germline CDR1 and CDR2 sequences are MDHEN and SYDVKM. Trimming removed 4 bases at V and 6 bases at J, with 10 bases between. The CDR3 is 12 residues long. CDR3 coding DNA: TGTGCCAGCAGTTGGGGGACACGCGAGCAGTACTTC. Translated, it gives CASSWGTREQYF.

This clonotype was counted many times. The CDR3 DNA follows: TGTGCCAGCATCTGGGGGGACACTGAAGCTTTCTTT. Translating it yields CASIWGDTEAFF. This chain links TRBV6-1 with TRBJ1-1; D is perhaps TRBD1 (5 bases). There are 12 residues in the CDR3. Germline V gene sequence: CDR1 MNHNS, CDR2 SASEGT. Trimming took off 7 bases at V and 3 bases at J, with 9 bases between the two ends.

This clonotype was counted many times. The chain uses TRBV11-2 and TRBJ2-2; 14 bases map to TRBD2. The CDR3 is 16 amino acids. Germline V lookup: CDR1 SGHAT, CDR2 FQNNGV. V was pared by 5 bases and J by 8 bases, with 7 bases of the junction left unmatched. The CDR3 DNA sequence: TGTGCCAGCAGCCGTGGGACTAGCGGGAGTAGAGGGGAGCTGTTTTTT. It specifies CASSRGTSGSRGELFF.

In its sample, this clonotype was seen many times. The chain carries TRBV20-1 and TRBJ2-1, with 12 bases matching TRBD2. The V gene's germline CDR1 is DFQATT and CDR2 SNEGSKA (reference sequence). The V segment lost 4 bases and the J segment 4 bases; nucleotides outside the gene matches: 8. This CDR3 comprises 16 residues. Written as DNA, the CDR3 is TGCAGTGCTAAACCGACTAGCGGGAGTTATTACAATGAGCAGTTCTTC. Protein product: CSAKPTSGSYYNEQFF.

The chain combines TRBV4-2 with TRBJ2-2; weak D call: TRBD1 (5 bases). Between the trimmed V and J ends, which lost 1 base and 5 bases, there was a span of 11 bases. The CDR3 consists of 15 residues. Germline lookup yields CDR1 LGHNA and CDR2 YNFKEQ. CDR3 sequence (DNA): TGTGCCAGCAGCCAAGGCACCACAGGTACCGGGGAGCTGTTTTTT. This gives the protein CASSQGTTGTGELFF.

This clonotype was counted many times. The chain has TRBV29-1 and TRBJ1-2; 7 positions agree with TRBD1. From germline, CDR1 is SQVTM and CDR2 ANQGSEA. After removal of 7 bases from V and 2 bases from J, the junction contained 10 bases not matched to a gene. The CDR3 consists of 14 residues. The CDR3: CSAQRTGANYGYTF. The DNA for the CDR3 is TGCAGCGCTCAAAGGACAGGTGCAAACTATGGCTACACCTTC.

The sample holds many counts of this clonotype. One end of the junction is discordant with germline, which a read error may explain. This chain uses TRBV6-5 with TRBJ1-1; no clear D gene. Germline V lookup: CDR1 MNHEY, CDR2 SVGAGI. The CDR3 is 13 residues long. The CDR3 reads CACSANLNTEAFF. In nucleotides, the CDR3 is TGTGCCTGCAGCGCCAATTTGAACACTGAAGCTTTCTTT.

This clonotype showed up many times. The V and J genes are TRBV6-5 and TRBJ2-1; D ambiguous. V was shortened by 0 bases and J by 8 bases, with 8 bases between the two germline ends. Germline V gene data show CDR1 as MNHEY and CDR2 as SVGAGI. The CDR3 loop spans 13 amino acids. The CDR3 DNA reads TGTGCCAGCAGTTACTCGTCCCGGGATGAGCAGTTCTTC. The encoded protein is CASSYSSRDEQFF.

This clonotype was seen at least ten times. V gene TRBV12-3 or TRBV12-4 combines with J gene TRBJ2-7; 9 nucleotides match TRBD1. V trimming: 1 base; J trimming: 4 bases; junction bases outside the gene matches: 2. The CDR3 extends over 14 amino acids. The CDR3 spells CASSLGTGAYEQYF. CDR3 sequence (DNA): TGTGCCAGCAGTTTAGGGACAGGGGCATACGAGCAGTACTTC.

In its sample, this clonotype was seen many times. The V call is TRBV4-1, the J call TRBJ2-5; maybe TRBD2 (5 bases). This CDR3 contains 14 residues. Trimming took off 4 bases at V and 4 bases at J, with 13 bases between the two ends. The germline CDR1 and CDR2 sequences are MGHRA and YSYEKL. CDR3 nucleotide sequence: TGCGCCAGCAGCCGAGACCCCCGGGGAGAGACCCAGTACTTC. This encodes CASSRDPRGETQYF.

This clonotype was observed many times. V usage is TRBV29-1 and J usage is TRBJ2-1; 11 bases align to TRBD2. The germline V gene encodes CDR1 SQVTM and CDR2 ANQGSEA. CDR3 size: 14 residues. V trimming: 3 bases; J trimming: 7 bases; junction bases outside the gene matches: 5. The CDR3 DNA sequence: TGCAGCGTTGATGGACTAGCGGGCTTGAATGAGCAGTTCTTC. This translates into CSVDGLAGLNEQFF.

This clonotype was seen many times. This sequence joins TRBV20-1 and TRBJ2-3; 7 bases align to TRBD2. Germline V gene data show CDR1 as DFQATT and CDR2 as SNEGSKA (reference sequence). The CDR3 totals 14 residues. V shed 4 bases, J shed 0 bases, and the junction held 4 bases outside the gene matches. The CDR3: CSATGRSSTDTQYF. The CDR3 DNA is TGCAGTGCTACCGGGAGGAGTAGCACAGATACGCAGTATTTT.

The V and J genes are TRBV7-2 and TRBJ2-1, with no clear D. V lost 0 bases to trimming and J lost 0 bases, with 9 bases between them. This CDR3 contains 16 residues. The germline CDR1 and CDR2 sequences are SGHTA and FQGNSA. The CDR3 region is CASSLASRSSYNEQFF. CDR3 DNA sequence: TGTGCCAGCAGCTTAGCTTCGCGTAGCTCCTACAATGAGCAGTTCTTC.

The table lists this clonotype with many counts. V and J are TRBV19 and TRBJ1-5; D unclear. The V and J ends lost 0 bases and 4 bases respectively, with 10 bases between them. This CDR3 is 15 amino acids long. The germline V gene has CDR1 LNHDA and CDR2 SQIVND (reference sequence). For the CDR3, the DNA is TGTGCCAGTAGTATAGATCAGGTGCCGAATCAGCCCCAGCATTTT. Its translation: CASSIDQVPNQPQHF.

This clonotype was recorded many times. The gene calls are TRBV7-9 and TRBJ2-7; 10 bases match TRBD2. V was clipped by 4 bases and J by 9 bases; unmatched bases: 9. CDR1 and CDR2 (germline): SEHNR, FQNEAQ (reference sequence). The CDR3 contains 14 residues. The chain's CDR3 is CASSSEREGRPQYV. The CDR3 DNA is TGTGCCAGCAGCTCGGAGCGGGAGGGCCGACCGCAGTACGTC.

This clonotype was picked up many times. The V gene is TRBV7-6, the J gene TRBJ2-7; 7 bases line up with TRBD2. This CDR3 is built from 14 residues. Germline V gives CDR1 SGHVS, CDR2 FNYEAQ. The J segment lost 2 bases and the V segment lost 5 bases, leaving 6 bases of the junction unmatched. The CDR3 nucleotides read TGTGCCAGCAGCCCCCAGCGGGGACCCTACGAGCAGTACTTC. This encodes CASSPQRGPYEQYF.

The chain links TRBV11-2 to TRBJ2-1; 9 bases align to TRBD1. Germline lookup yields CDR1 SGHAT and CDR2 FQNNGV. V gave up 4 bases and J gave up 7 bases; unmatched junction bases: 11. The CDR3 length is 16 residues. CDR3 DNA sequence: TGTGCCAGCAGCTGGGGACAGGGACGGACGAAAAATGAGCAGTTCTTC. This translates into CASSWGQGRTKNEQFF.

This clonotype was seen at least ten times. The J gene is TRBJ2-7, the V gene TRBV28; the D gene could be TRBD1 or TRBD2 (6 bases each). Germline V CDR1 and CDR2: MDHEN, SYDVKM. V shed 2 bases and J shed 5 bases, with 16 bases lying between them. CDR3 size: 15 residues. CDR3 loop: CASSLESGAFHEQYF. The CDR3 coding sequence is TGTGCCAGCAGTTTAGAATCGGGGGCCTTCCACGAGCAGTACTTC.

This clonotype was seen many times. The V and J genes are TRBV6-5 and TRBJ1-1; possible D gene TRBD1, 6 bases. The CDR3 has 13 residues. The V gene's germline CDR1 is MNHEY and CDR2 SVGAGI. Trimming took 6 bases from V and 5 from J, leaving 13 bases between them. CDR3 nucleotides: TGTGCCAGCAGGGACAGTGGGGATACTGAAGCTTTCTTT. Translated: CASRDSGDTEAFF.

On this clonotype itself: It may be a read error: a sequence one base away is much more abundant. The chain joins TRBV18 to TRBJ1-1; D gene unclear. Germline V gene lookup returns CDR1 KGHSH and CDR2 LQKENI. This CDR3 spans 13 amino acids. The CDR3 is CTSSPFLNTEAFF. CDR3 sequence (DNA): TGTACCAGCTCACCCTTTTTGAACACTGAAGCTTTCTTT.

This clonotype was picked up many times. The rearrangement links TRBV12-3 or TRBV12-4 to TRBJ2-1; D not resolved. Trimming cost V 7 bases and J 11 bases, with 15 bases left between them. This CDR3 spans 12 amino acids. The CDR3 sequence: CASNPSRPQQFF. The DNA of the CDR3 is TGTGCCAGCAACCCCTCGAGGCCTCAGCAGTTCTTC.

This clonotype was counted between two and nine times. This sequence joins TRBV12-5 and TRBJ2-7; D gene uncertain. The germline V gene encodes CDR1 LGHNT and CDR2 FRNRAP. The CDR3 length is 12 residues. V was clipped by 5 bases and J by 6 bases, with 11 bases between them. CDR3 DNA: TGTGCTAGTGGTCCGACCCCGCGCGAGCAGTACTTC. It specifies CASGPTPREQYF.